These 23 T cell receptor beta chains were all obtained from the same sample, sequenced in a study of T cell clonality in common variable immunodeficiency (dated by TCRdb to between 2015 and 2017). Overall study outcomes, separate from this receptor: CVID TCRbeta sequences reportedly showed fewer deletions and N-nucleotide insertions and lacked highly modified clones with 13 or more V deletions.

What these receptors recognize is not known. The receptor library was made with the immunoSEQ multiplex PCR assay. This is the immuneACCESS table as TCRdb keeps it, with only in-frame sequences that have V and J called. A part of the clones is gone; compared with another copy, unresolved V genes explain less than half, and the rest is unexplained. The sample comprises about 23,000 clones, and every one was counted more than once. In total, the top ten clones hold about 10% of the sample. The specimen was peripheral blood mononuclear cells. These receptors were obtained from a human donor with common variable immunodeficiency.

The CDR3 protein is CASSTPGTGFGNEQFF. The sequenced part of the CDR3 DNA is TGTGCCAGTAGTACCCCCGGGACAGGCTTTGGGAATGAG. The chain carries TRBV19 and TRBJ2-1, with 8 bases aligning to TRBD1. The read ends 3 residues shy of where the CDR3 ends; the end is completed using the germline J gene. V shed 4 bases, J shed 7 bases, and the junction held 12 bases outside the gene matches. Germline values: CDR1 LNHDA, CDR2 SQIVND (reference sequence). This CDR3 region has 16 residues.

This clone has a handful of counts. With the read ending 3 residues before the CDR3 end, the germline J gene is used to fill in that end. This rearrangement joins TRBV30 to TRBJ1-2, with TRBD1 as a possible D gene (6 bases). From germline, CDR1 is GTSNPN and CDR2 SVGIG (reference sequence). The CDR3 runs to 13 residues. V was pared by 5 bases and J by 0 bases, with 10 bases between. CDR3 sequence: CAWGDTTNYGYTF. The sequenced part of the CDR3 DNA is TGTGCCTGGGGGGACACCACTAACTATGGC.

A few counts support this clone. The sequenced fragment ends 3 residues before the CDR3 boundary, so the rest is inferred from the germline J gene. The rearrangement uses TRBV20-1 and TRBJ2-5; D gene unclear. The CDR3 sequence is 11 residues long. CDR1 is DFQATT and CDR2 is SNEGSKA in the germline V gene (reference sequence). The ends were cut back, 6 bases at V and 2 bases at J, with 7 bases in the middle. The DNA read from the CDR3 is TGCAGTGCAACAGTACAAGAGACC. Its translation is CSATVQET. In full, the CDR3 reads CSATVQETQYF.

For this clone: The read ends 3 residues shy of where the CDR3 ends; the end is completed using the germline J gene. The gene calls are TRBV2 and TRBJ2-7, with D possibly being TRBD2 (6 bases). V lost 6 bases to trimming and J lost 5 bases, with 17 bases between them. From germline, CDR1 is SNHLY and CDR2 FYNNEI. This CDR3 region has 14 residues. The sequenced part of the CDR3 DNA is TGTGCCAGCAGGTCTGGGGGGAGCAAGCACGAG. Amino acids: CASRSGGSKHE. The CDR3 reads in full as CASRSGGSKHEQYF.

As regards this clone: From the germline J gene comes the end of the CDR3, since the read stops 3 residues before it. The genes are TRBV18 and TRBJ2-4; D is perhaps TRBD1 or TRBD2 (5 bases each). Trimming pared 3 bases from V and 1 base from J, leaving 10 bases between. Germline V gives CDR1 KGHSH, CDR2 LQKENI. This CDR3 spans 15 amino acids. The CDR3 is CASSPLEGAKNIQYF. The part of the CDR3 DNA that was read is TGTGCCAGCTCACCGCTAGAGGGGGCCAAAAACATT.

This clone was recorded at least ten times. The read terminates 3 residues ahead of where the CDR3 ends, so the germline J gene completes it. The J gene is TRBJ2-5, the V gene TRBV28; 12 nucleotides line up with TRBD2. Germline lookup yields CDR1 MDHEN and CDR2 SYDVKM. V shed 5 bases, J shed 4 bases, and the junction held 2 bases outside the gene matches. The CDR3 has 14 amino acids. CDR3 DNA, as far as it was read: TGTGCCAGCAGTCTGGGACTAGCGGGAGAGACC. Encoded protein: CASSLGLAGET. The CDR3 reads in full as CASSLGLAGETQYF.

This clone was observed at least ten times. The sequenced CDR3 bases are TGTGCCTGGAGTGTCGTGACAGGCGTTTTAGATACG. Protein product: CAWSVVTGVLDT. The full CDR3 protein reads CAWSVVTGVLDTQYF. The genes are TRBV30 and TRBJ2-3, with D perhaps matching TRBD1 (6 bases). The read stops 3 residues short of the end of the CDR3; the missing end is completed from the germline J gene. This CDR3 has 15 amino acids. Germline CDR1 is GTSNPN and CDR2 is SVGIG (reference sequence). Trimming cost V 0 bases and J 5 bases, with 15 bases left between them.

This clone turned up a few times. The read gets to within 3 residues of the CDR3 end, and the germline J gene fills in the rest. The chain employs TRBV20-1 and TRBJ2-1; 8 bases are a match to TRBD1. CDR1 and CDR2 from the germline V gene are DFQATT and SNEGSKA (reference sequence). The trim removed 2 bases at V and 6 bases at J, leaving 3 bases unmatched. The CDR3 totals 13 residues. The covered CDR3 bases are TGCAGTGCTAGAAGGACAGGGAGCAATGAG. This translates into CSARRTGSNE. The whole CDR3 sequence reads CSARRTGSNEQFF.

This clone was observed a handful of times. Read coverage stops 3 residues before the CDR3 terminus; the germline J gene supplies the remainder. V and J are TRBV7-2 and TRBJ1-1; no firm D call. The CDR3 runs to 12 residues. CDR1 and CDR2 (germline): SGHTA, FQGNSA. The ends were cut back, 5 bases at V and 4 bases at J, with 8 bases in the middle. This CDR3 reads CASSHRGTEAFF. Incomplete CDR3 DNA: TGTGCCAGCAGCCACCGGGGCACTGAA. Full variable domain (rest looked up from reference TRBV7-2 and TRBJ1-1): GAGVSQSPSNKVTEKGKDVELRCDPISGHTALYWYRQSLGQGLEFLIYFQGNSAPDKSGLPSDRFSAERTGGSVSTLTIQRTQQEDSAVYLCASSHRGTEAFFGQGTRLTVV.

The covered CDR3 bases are TGTGCCAGCAAGCAGACAGGGACTTTCTACGAG. It specifies CASKQTGTFYE. In full, the CDR3 reads CASKQTGTFYEQYF. The rearrangement uses TRBV2 and TRBJ2-7; perhaps TRBD1 as D (7 bases). The missing CDR3 end, 3 residues past where the read stops, is filled in from the germline J gene. CDR1 is SNHLY, CDR2 FYNNEI, per germline. V lost 7 bases to trimming and J lost 3 bases, with 16 bases between them. The CDR3 totals 14 residues.

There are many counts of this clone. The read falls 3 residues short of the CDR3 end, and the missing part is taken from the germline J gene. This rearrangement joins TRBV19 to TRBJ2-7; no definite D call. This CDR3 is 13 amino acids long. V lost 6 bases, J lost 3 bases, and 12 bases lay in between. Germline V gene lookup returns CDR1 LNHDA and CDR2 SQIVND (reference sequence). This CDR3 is CASSREADYEQYF. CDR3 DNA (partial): TGTGCCAGTAGCCGCGAGGCGGACTACGAG.

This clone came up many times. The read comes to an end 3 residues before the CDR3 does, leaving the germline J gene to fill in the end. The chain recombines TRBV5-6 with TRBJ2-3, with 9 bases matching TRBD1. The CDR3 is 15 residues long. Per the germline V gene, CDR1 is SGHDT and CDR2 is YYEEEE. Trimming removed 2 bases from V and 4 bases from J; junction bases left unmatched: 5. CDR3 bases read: TGTGCCAGCAGCTTTCGTACAGGGGGCGCAGATACG. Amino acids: CASSFRTGGADT. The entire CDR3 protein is CASSFRTGGADTQYF.

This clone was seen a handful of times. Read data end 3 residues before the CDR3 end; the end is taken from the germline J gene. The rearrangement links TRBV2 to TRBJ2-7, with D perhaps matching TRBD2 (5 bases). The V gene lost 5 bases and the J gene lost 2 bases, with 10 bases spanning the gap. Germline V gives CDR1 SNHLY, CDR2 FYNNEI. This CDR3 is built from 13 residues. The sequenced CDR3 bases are TGTGCCAGCAGTTACCGGGGAGCCTACGAG. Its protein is CASSYRGAYE. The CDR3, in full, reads CASSYRGAYEQYF.

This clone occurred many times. The CDR3 DNA, read in part, is TGTGCCAGCAGCTTAGCGTCTAGCGGGTACTACGAG. It is translated as CASSLASSGYYE. The complete CDR3 sequence is CASSLASSGYYEQYF. This rearrangement joins TRBV7-6 to TRBJ2-7; 8 bases map to TRBD2. The missing CDR3 end, 3 residues past where the read stops, is filled in from the germline J gene. CDR3 length equals 15 residues. The germline V gene has CDR1 SGHVS and CDR2 FNYEAQ. Trimming removed 0 bases from V and 3 bases from J; junction bases left unmatched: 4.

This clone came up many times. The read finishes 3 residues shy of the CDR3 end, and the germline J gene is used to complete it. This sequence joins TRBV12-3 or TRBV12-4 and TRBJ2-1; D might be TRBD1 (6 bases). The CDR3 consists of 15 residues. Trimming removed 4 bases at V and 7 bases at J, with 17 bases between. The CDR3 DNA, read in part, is TGTGCCAGCAGTTCCCTCTTGGGGGCTCGGAATGAG. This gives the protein CASSSLLGARNE. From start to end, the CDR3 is CASSSLLGARNEQFF.

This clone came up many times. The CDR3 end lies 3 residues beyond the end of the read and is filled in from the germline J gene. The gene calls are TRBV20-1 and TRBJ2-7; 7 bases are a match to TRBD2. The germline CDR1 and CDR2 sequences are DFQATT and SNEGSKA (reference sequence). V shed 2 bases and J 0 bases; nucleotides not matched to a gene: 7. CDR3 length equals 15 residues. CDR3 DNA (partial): TGCAGTGCTAGAATGCGGCGGGGGATCTCCTACGAG. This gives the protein CSARMRRGISYE. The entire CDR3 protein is CSARMRRGISYEQYF.

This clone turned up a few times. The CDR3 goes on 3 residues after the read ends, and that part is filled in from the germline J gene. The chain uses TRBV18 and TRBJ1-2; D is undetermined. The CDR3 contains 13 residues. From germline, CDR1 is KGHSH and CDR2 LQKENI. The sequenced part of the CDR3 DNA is TGTGCCAGCTCACCCGACTACTACAACGGC. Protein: CASSPDYYNG. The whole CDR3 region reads CASSPDYYNGYTF.

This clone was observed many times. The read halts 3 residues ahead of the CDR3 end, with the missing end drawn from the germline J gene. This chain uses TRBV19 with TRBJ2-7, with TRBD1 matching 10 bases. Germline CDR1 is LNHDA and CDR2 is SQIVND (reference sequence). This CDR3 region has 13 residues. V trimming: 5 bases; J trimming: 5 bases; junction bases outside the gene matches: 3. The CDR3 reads CASSLGQGDEQYF. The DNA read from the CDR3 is TGTGCCAGTAGTCTTGGACAGGGGGACGAG.

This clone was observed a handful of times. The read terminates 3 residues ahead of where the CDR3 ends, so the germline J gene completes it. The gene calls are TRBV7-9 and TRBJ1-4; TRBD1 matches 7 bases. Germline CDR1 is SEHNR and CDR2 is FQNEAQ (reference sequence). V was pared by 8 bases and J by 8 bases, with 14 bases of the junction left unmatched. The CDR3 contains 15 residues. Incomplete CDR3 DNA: TGTGCCAGCTCGAAACTCCGGGACAGTAAAGAAAAA. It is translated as CASSKLRDSKEK. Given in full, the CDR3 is CASSKLRDSKEKLFF.

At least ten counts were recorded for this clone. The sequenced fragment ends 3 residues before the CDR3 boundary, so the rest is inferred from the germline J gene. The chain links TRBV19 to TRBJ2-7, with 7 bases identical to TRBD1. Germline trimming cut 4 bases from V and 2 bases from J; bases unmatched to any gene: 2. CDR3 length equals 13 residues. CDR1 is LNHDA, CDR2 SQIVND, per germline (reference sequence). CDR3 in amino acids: CASSRQGAYEQYF. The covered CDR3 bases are TGTGCCAGTAGTAGGCAGGGGGCCTACGAG.

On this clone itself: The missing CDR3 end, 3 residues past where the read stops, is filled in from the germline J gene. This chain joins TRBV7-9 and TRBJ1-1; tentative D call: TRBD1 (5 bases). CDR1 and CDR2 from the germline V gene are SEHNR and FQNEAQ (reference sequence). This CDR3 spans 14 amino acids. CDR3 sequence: CASSYSPGLKAAFF. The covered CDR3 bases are TGTGCCAGCAGCTATTCTCCGGGACTCAAGGCA.

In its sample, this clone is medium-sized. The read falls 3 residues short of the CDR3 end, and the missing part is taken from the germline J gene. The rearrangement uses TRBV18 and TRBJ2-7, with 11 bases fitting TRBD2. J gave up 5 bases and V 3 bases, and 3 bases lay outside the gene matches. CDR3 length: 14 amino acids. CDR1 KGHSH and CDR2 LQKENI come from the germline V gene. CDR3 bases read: TGTGCCAGCTCACCCCTAGCGGGAGGCCACGAG. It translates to CASSPLAGGHE. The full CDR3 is CASSPLAGGHEQYF.

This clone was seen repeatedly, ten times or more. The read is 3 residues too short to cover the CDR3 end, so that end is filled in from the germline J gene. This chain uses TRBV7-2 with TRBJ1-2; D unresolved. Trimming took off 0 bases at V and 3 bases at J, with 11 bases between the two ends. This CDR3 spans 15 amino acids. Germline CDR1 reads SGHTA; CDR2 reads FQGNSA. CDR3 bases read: TGTGCCAGCAGCTTAGCGCTCGTAACTTACTATGGC. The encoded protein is CASSLALVTYYG. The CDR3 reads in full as CASSLALVTYYGYTF.